This passage covers 30 T cell receptor beta chains from one sample sequenced in a study of blood T cell repertoires in COVID-19. Only in-frame clones appear in the TCRdb table, and some are missing; sequencing was by immunoSEQ multiplex PCR. The table lists just over 650,000 clones, about 90% of them singletons, with 0.2% to 0.3% in the top ten. Input material: peripheral blood. The receptors stem from a woman aged 18-30 years with acute or convalescent COVID-19.

V usage is TRBV7-2 and J usage is TRBJ1-3; the D is unclear. Trimming stripped 6 bases from V and 0 bases from J, with 6 bases between. Germline CDR1 reads SGHTA; CDR2 reads FQGNSA. The CDR3 contains 13 residues. The CDR3: CASRSYSGNTIYF. Written as DNA, the CDR3 is TGTGCCAGCAGATCTTACTCTGGAAACACCATATATTTT.

The genes are TRBV9 and TRBJ2-3; TRBD2 matches 9 bases. The CDR3 spans 16 residues. Germline-derived CDR1 and CDR2 are SGDLS and YYNGEE. The V gene end was trimmed by 0 bases and the J gene end by 5 bases; junction bases not matched to a gene: 7. The CDR3 sequence: CASSVGGGGDGDTQYF. DNA for the CDR3: TGTGCCAGCAGCGTAGGTGGCGGGGGGGACGGAGATACGCAGTATTTT.

This chain joins TRBV9 and TRBJ1-3, with D hard to call. This CDR3 region has 18 residues. V was clipped by 3 bases and J by 0 bases, with 19 bases between them. Per the germline V gene, CDR1 is SGDLS and CDR2 is YYNGEE. The CDR3 loop reads CASSEEDEAGRSGNTIYF. The CDR3 coding sequence is TGTGCCAGCAGCGAGGAGGATGAGGCAGGCCGCTCTGGAAACACCATATATTTT.

For the CDR3, the DNA is TGTGCCAGCAGCTCCGGGACACAAGCCTACAATGAGCAGTTCTTC. Encoded protein: CASSSGTQAYNEQFF. The chain combines TRBV5-4 with TRBJ2-1; D possibly corresponds to TRBD1 (6 bases). Trimming removed 3 bases at V and 2 bases at J, with 12 bases between. The CDR3 is 15 residues long. In germline, CDR1 is SGHNT, CDR2 YYREEE (reference sequence). The full variable domain, rest sourced from reference TRBV5-4 and TRBJ2-1, is ETGVTQSPTHLIKTRGQQVTLRCSSQSGHNTVSWYQQALGQGPQFIFQYYREEENGRGNFPPRFSGLQFPNYSSELNVNALELDDSALYLCASSSGTQAYNEQFFGPGTRLTVL.

This clone appeared a few times. The CDR3 bases are TGTGCCAGCAGCAAAGGGGGCCCAGCGTATAATTCACCCCTCCACTTT. Protein: CASSKGGPAYNSPLHF. The gene calls are TRBV21-1 and TRBJ1-6; whether TRBD1, the table's D call, matches the DNA was not checked. TRBV21-1 counts as a pseudogene. The CDR3 covers 16 residues.

The chain recombines TRBV6-5 with TRBJ2-2; D not certain. Per the germline V gene, CDR1 is MNHEY and CDR2 is SVGAGI. The CDR3 spans 16 residues. Between the trimmed V and J ends, which lost 0 bases and 0 bases, there was a span of 8 bases. The CDR3 bases are TGTGCCAGCAGTTACTCGAACAATGCGAACACCGGGGAGCTGTTTTTT. Amino acids: CASSYSNNANTGELFF.

The rearrangement joins TRBV19 to TRBJ2-3, with D perhaps matching TRBD1 (5 bases). The V end lost 5 bases, the J end lost 6 bases, and 12 bases lay between the germline ends. Germline V gene data show CDR1 as LNHDA and CDR2 as SQIVND (reference sequence). The CDR3 covers 13 residues. CDR3 DNA sequence: TGTGCCAGTAGTCCACGACAGTACGATACGCAGTATTTT. Amino acids: CASSPRQYDTQYF. The variable domain in full, with the rest retrieved from reference TRBV19 and TRBJ2-3, is DGGITQSPKYLFRKEGQNVTLSCEQNLNHDAMYWYRQDPGQGLRLIYYSQIVNDFQKGDIAEGYSVSREKKESFPLTVTSAQKNPTAFYLCASSPRQYDTQYFGPGTRLTVL.

The V gene is TRBV27, the J gene TRBJ1-5; D is uncertain. The CDR3 is 14 residues long. Germline lookup yields CDR1 MNHEY and CDR2 SMNVEV (reference sequence). V lost 3 bases and J lost 6, with 12 bases in between. The CDR3 region is CASSFGGESQPQHF. CDR3 DNA sequence: TGTGCCAGCAGTTTCGGCGGGGAAAGTCAGCCCCAGCATTTT.

This clone was counted once. V gene TRBV7-7 combines with J gene TRBJ2-7; tentatively, D is TRBD1 (6 bases). Germline V gene data show CDR1 as SSHAT and CDR2 as FNYEAQ (reference sequence). The V gene lost 5 bases and the J gene lost 5 bases, with 13 bases spanning the gap. This CDR3 is built from 13 residues. CDR3 loop: CASSPRDNHEQYF. CDR3 coding DNA: TGTGCCAGCAGCCCCCGGGACAATCACGAGCAGTACTTC.

This chain joins TRBV11-2 and TRBJ1-2, with 7 positions matching TRBD1. The junction had 10 bases not matched to a gene; V was cut back by 5 bases and J by 4 bases. The CDR3 sequence is 15 residues long. Germline-derived CDR1 and CDR2 are SGHAT and FQNNGV. This chain's CDR3 is CASSPGGQDIYGYTF. CDR3 nucleotides: TGTGCCAGCAGCCCCGGAGGACAGGATATCTATGGCTACACCTTC.

The rearrangement links TRBV4-1 to TRBJ1-3; 7 bases are shared with TRBD1. V lost 1 base and J lost 1; bases outside the gene matches: 7. The CDR3 extends over 17 amino acids. Germline CDR1 reads MGHRA; CDR2 reads YSYEKL. CDR3 residues: CASSQGDSSYSGNTIYF. CDR3 bases: TGCGCCAGCAGCCAAGGGGACAGCTCCTATTCTGGAAACACCATATATTTT.

In the case of this clone: This CDR3 is missing its conserved last phenylalanine or tryptophan, likely due to a read error. Because the CDR3's place on the DNA is in doubt, the DNA is left out and the CDR3 is given as listed by TCRdb. The gene calls are TRBV12-3 or TRBV12-4 and TRBJ1-1; the table calls TRBD1, which could not be checked here. Including both end residues, the CDR3 is 11 amino acids long. This CDR3 reads CASSPGTDVLY.

V usage is TRBV7-9 and J usage is TRBJ1-1; D unresolved. The CDR3 runs 14 residues. V was pared by 5 bases and J by 4 bases, with 14 bases between. Germline V gene sequence: CDR1 SEHNR, CDR2 FQNEAQ (reference sequence). In DNA, the CDR3 is TGTGCCAGCAGCCGTAGTGGTGGCGGCACTGAAGCTTTCTTT. It codes for CASSRSGGGTEAFF. The full variable domain, its missing parts supplied by reference TRBV7-9 and TRBJ1-1, is DTGVSQNPRHKITKRGQNVTFRCDPISEHNRLYWYRQTLGQGPEFLTYFQNEAQLEKSRLLSDRFSAERPKGSFSTLEIQRTEQGDSAMYLCASSRSGGGTEAFFGQGTRLTVV.

This clone was observed once. The V and J genes are TRBV6-5 and TRBJ1-2, with 10 nucleotides matching TRBD1. V was clipped by 4 bases and J by 2 bases; unmatched bases: 7. Germline V lookup: CDR1 MNHEY, CDR2 SVGAGI. The CDR3 has 16 residues. CDR3 sequence reads: CASSSTPGQGNYGYTF. The CDR3 DNA follows: TGTGCCAGCAGTTCCACACCGGGACAGGGGAACTATGGCTACACCTTC.

The V gene is TRBV6-5, the J gene TRBJ2-7, with TRBD1 matching over 9 bases. Germline V lookup: CDR1 MNHEY, CDR2 SVGAGI. After removal of 11 bases from V and 0 bases from J, the junction contained 11 bases not matched to a gene. This CDR3 spans 15 amino acids. CDR3 protein: CAAKPDRGTSYEQYF. Written as DNA, the CDR3 is TGTGCCGCCAAGCCCGACAGGGGGACCTCCTACGAGCAGTACTTC.

The chain carries TRBV5-1 and TRBJ1-1; TRBD1 matches 7 bases. The CDR3 length is 14 residues. The J segment lost 5 bases and the V segment lost 4 bases, leaving 8 bases of the junction unmatched. Germline CDR1 and CDR2: SGHRS and YFSETQ. CDR3 loop: CASSDGQEGTEAFF. The CDR3 DNA follows: TGCGCCAGCAGCGACGGACAGGAAGGGACTGAAGCTTTCTTT.

This sequence joins TRBV10-2 and TRBJ1-4; TRBD1 might be the D (6 bases). CDR1 WSHSY and CDR2 SAAADI come from the germline V gene. This CDR3 has 13 residues. V was clipped by 8 bases and J by 6 bases, with 13 bases between them. CDR3 nucleotide sequence: TGCGCCAGCCTCAGGGGAAAGGATGAAAAACTGTTTTTT. Its protein is CASLRGKDEKLFF.

V gene TRBV7-6 combines with J gene TRBJ1-1, with 12 nucleotides matching TRBD1. Looked up from germline, CDR1 is SGHVS and CDR2 is FNYEAQ. This CDR3 is 16 amino acids long. Germline trimming cut 2 bases from V and 2 bases from J; bases unmatched to any gene: 3. The CDR3 DNA reads TGTGCCAGCAGCTTATCTGGGACAGGGGGCAACACTGAAGCTTTCTTT. Translation gives CASSLSGTGGNTEAFF. The whole variable domain, filled in from reference TRBV7-6 and TRBJ1-1, reads GAGVSQSPRYKVTKRGQDVALRCDPISGHVSLYWYRQALGQGPEFLTYFNYEAQQDKSGLPNDRFSAERPEGSISTLTIQRTEQRDSAMYRCASSLSGTGGNTEAFFGQGTRLTVV.

The V and J genes are TRBV5-1 and TRBJ2-7; 8 bases line up with TRBD1. Trimming cost V 2 bases and J 4 bases; bases outside gene matches: 8. The CDR3 covers 15 residues. Germline values: CDR1 SGHRS, CDR2 YFSETQ. The CDR3 sequence is CASSFFSGGGYEQYF. The CDR3 region has the DNA TGCGCCAGCAGCTTCTTTTCAGGGGGCGGGTACGAGCAGTACTTC. Drawing the rest from reference TRBV5-1 and TRBJ2-7, the complete variable domain is KAGVTQTPRYLIKTRGQQVTLSCSPISGHRSVSWYQQTPGQGLQFLFEYFSETQRNKGNFPGRFSGRQFSNSRSEMNVSTLELGDSALYLCASSFFSGGGYEQYFGPGTRLTVT.

This rearrangement joins TRBV6-6 to TRBJ1-5, with 7 nucleotides matching TRBD1. With 1 base clipped from V and 6 bases from J, the junction kept 6 bases outside the gene matches. Germline loops: CDR1 MNHNY, CDR2 SVGAGI (reference sequence). CDR3 length: 15 residues. The CDR3 here is CASSYLQQGTQPQHF. The CDR3 DNA follows: TGTGCCAGCAGTTACTTACAACAGGGGACTCAGCCCCAGCATTTT.

The V and J genes are TRBV3-1 (or the pseudogene TRBV3-2) and TRBJ1-5; 7 bases fit TRBD1. Germline-derived CDR1 and CDR2 are LGHDT and YNNKEL (reference sequence). This CDR3 spans 16 amino acids. J lost 2 bases, V lost 4 bases, and 8 bases had no gene match. The CDR3 protein is CASSRDPGQGNQPQHF. The DNA for the CDR3 is TGTGCCAGCAGCCGAGACCCAGGACAGGGCAATCAGCCCCAGCATTTT.

The chain couples TRBV25-1 to TRBJ2-7; TRBD2 might be the D (6 bases). The CDR3 consists of 14 residues. V shed 6 bases and J shed 0 bases, with 12 bases lying between them. Germline CDR1 and CDR2: MGHDK and SYGVNS. CDR3 nucleotides: TGTGCCAGCAGCCGCGCGGGAAGCTCCTACGAGCAGTACTTC. This encodes CASSRAGSSYEQYF.

The CDR3 bases are TGTGCCAGTAGCAATACAGGGGTCACTGAAGCTTTCTTT. It specifies CASSNTGVTEAFF. The rearrangement links TRBV19 to TRBJ1-1, with 7 bases matching TRBD1. The length of the CDR3 is 13 residues. The V gene's germline CDR1 is LNHDA and CDR2 SQIVND (reference sequence). With V trimmed by 6 bases and J by 4 bases, 5 bases remained unmatched.

The gene calls are TRBV5-1 and TRBJ2-1, with D unclear. The CDR3 spans 12 residues. V gave up 2 bases and J gave up 10 bases, with 10 bases separating them. Germline CDR1 and CDR2: SGHRS and YFSETQ. CDR3 sequence (DNA): TGCGCCAGCAGCTTTTCGAGACAAGAGCAGTTCTTC. Amino acid sequence: CASSFSRQEQFF.

V usage is TRBV29-1 and J usage is TRBJ2-1, with D maybe TRBD1 (6 bases). Trimming took off 6 bases at V and 1 base at J, with 10 bases between the two ends. The length of the CDR3 is 13 residues. Germline V CDR1 and CDR2: SQVTM, ANQGSEA. The CDR3 DNA reads TGCAGCGTCCAGGGGAGTTCCTACAATGAGCAGTTCTTC. It yields the protein CSVQGSSYNEQFF.

The V call is TRBV7-2, the J call TRBJ1-2, with D unclear. Per germline, CDR1 SGHTA and CDR2 FQGNSA. The CDR3 totals 14 residues. V shed 5 bases and J shed 2 bases, with 12 bases lying between them. The CDR3, as DNA: TGTGCCAGCAGCCCAGAGGGCGCCAACTATGGCTACACCTTC. Protein product: CASSPEGANYGYTF.

The gene calls are TRBV30 and TRBJ2-4; D ambiguous. The germline CDR1 and CDR2 sequences are GTSNPN and SVGIG (reference sequence). V was pared by 3 bases and J by 0 bases, with 12 bases between. CDR3 length: 15 amino acids. CDR3 in DNA: TGTGCCTGGAGCCGGGTGGAGCTAGCCAAAAACATTCAGTACTTC. Protein: CAWSRVELAKNIQYF.

The V and J genes are TRBV2 and TRBJ2-2, with TRBD1 identical over 7 bases. The germline CDR1 and CDR2 sequences are SNHLY and FYNNEI. V was pared by 6 bases and J by 7 bases, with 8 bases of the junction left unmatched. The CDR3 covers 14 residues. The CDR3 DNA sequence: TGTGCCAGCAGCCCCGACAGGGTTCACGGGGAGCTGTTTTTT. Translating it yields CASSPDRVHGELFF.

J is TRBJ2-4 and V is TRBV24-1, with TRBD2 matching over 10 bases. V lost 6 bases, J lost 7 bases, and 14 bases stayed unmatched. Germline V gene sequence: CDR1 KGHDR, CDR2 SFDVKD. The CDR3 spans 17 residues. Here the CDR3 DNA reads TGTGCCACCAGTCCAGGGGGGGCGACTAGCGGGTTTAACATTCAGTACTTC. Protein product: CATSPGGATSGFNIQYF.

V and J are TRBV5-8 and TRBJ1-6, with 7 nucleotides matching TRBD1. The CDR3 extends over 16 amino acids. Germline assignment: CDR1 SGHTS and CDR2 YDEGEE. V dropped 4 bases and J dropped 3; count of bases not matched to a gene: 7. This CDR3 reads CASSLTGSYYNSPLHF. The CDR3 nucleotides are TGTGCCAGCAGCCTGACAGGGTCGTACTATAATTCACCCCTCCACTTT.